This T cell receptor beta chain was captured by sequencing in a study of T cell changes during pregnancy in multiple sclerosis (dated by TCRdb to about 2019). About the investigation overall: Changes in the T cell repertoire over the course of pregnancy were examined in this study in women with multiple sclerosis.

Receptors were amplified or captured by the immunoSEQ multiplex PCR assay. What TCRdb holds here is the immuneACCESS table cut down to in-frame rearrangements. Part of the clones is not present; checked against another copy, under half of the missing clones reflect an unresolved V gene, and the others are unexplained. Here the sample has tens of thousands of clones; about 88% occur a single time. The leading ten clones occupy approximately 3% of the sample. On this clone: This clone's antigen is unknown. Nothing much larger sits one base from this clone, and base qualities are not available.

The CDR3 starts with the cysteine, ends with the phenylalanine, and has 16 residues. Here the CDR3 DNA is all that survives: 48 bases in frame from base 1. The junction shows trimming of 2 bases on V and 0 bases on J, and the gene matches do not reach 6 bases of it. CDR1 is given as LGHNA and CDR2 as YSLEER, both from the germline V gene. Rearrangement joined TRBV4-3 to TRBJ2-7; TRBD2 agrees with 8 junctional bases. The specimen comprised peripheral blood, sampled in the first trimester of pregnancy. The clonotype originates from a female donor in good health, enrolled as a control in a pregnancy study. The CDR3 region: CASSQSLAVSSYEQYF. The nucleotides read TGCGCCAGCAGCCAATCACTAGCGGTAAGCTCCTACGAGCAGTACTTC.